The 2 T cell receptor beta chains listed next were all sequenced from one sample in a study of blood T cell repertoires in COVID-19. Here immunoSEQ multiplex PCR was the method, and the copy in TCRdb shows in-frame clones only, minus some. Among roughly 60,000 clones listed, around 86% were seen once. The sample comprised peripheral blood. Receptors were obtained from a human donor with active COVID-19. The donor label of this sample is uncertain.

The chain combines TRBV11-2 with TRBJ2-2; the D gene is possibly TRBD1 (5 bases). The CDR3 is 18 residues long. Germline assignment: CDR1 SGHAT and CDR2 FQNNGV. The ends were cut back, 5 bases at V and 1 base at J, with 20 bases in the middle. The CDR3 reads CASSIGWVDSENTGELFF. The CDR3 nucleotides are TGTGCCAGCAGCATAGGATGGGTCGACAGTGAGAACACCGGGGAGCTGTTTTTT.

The rearrangement joins TRBV11-2 to TRBJ1-2; 9 bases line up with TRBD1. There are 14 residues in the CDR3. The J segment lost 2 bases and the V segment lost 4 bases, leaving 2 bases of the junction unmatched. Germline CDR1 is SGHAT and CDR2 is FQNNGV. This CDR3 reads CASSWGQGNYGYTF. CDR3 DNA: TGTGCCAGCAGCTGGGGACAGGGAAACTATGGCTACACCTTC. The entire variable domain, with the rest obtained from reference TRBV11-2 and TRBJ1-2, is as follows: EAGVAQSPRYKIIEKRQSVAFWCNPISGHATLYWYQQILGQGPKLLIQFQNNGVVDDSQLPKDRFSAERLKGVDSTLKIQPAKLEDSAVYLCASSWGQGNYGYTFGSGTRLTVV.